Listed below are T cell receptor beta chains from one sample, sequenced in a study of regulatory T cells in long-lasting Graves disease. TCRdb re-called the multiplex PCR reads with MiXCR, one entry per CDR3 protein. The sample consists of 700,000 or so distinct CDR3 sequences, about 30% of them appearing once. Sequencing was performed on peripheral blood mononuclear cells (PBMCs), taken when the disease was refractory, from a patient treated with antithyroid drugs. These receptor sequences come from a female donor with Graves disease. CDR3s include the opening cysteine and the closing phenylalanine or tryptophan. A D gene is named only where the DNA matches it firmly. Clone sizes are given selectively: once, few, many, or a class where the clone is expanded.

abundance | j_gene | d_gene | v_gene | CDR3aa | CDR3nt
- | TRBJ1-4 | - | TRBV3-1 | CASSQARGILPSEKLFF | TGTGCCAGCAGCCAAGCCCGGGGGATACTCCCAAGTGAAAAACTGTTTTTT
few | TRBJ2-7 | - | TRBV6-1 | CASSAMFRGIKEGQYF | TGTGCCAGCAGTGCAATGTTCAGGGGCATCAAGGAGGGGCAGTACTTC
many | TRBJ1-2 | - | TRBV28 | CASSLLGGLYGYTF | TGTGCCAGCAGTTTACTTGGGGGGCTCTATGGCTACACCTTC
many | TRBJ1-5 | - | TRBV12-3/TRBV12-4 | CASSPGRSQPQHF | TGTGCCAGCAGTCCAGGTCGGTCTCAGCCCCAGCATTTT
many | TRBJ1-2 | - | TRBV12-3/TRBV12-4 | CASRAGVFPSYGYTF | TGTGCCAGCAGGGCAGGGGTGTTCCCAAGCTATGGCTACACCTTC
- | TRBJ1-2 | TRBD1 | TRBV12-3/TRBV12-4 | CASSPTSGQGTNYGYTF | TGTGCCAGCAGCCCGACATCGGGACAGGGGACTAACTATGGCTACACCTTC
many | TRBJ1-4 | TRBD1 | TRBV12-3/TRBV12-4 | CASSPRDRGRPNEKLFF | TGTGCCAGCAGTCCACGGGACAGGGGGCGGCCTAATGAAAAACTGTTTTTT
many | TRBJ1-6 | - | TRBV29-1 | CSVSSGLDSPLHF | TGCAGCGTTTCCTCAGGGTTGGATTCACCCCTCCACTTT
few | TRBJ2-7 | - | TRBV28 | CASSLPCPPLPYEQYF | TGTGCCAGCAGTCTACCCTGCCCCCCCTTACCCTACGAGCAGTACTTC
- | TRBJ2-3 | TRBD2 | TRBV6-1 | CASRTQTSGTDTQYF | TGTGCCAGCAGAACCCAGACTAGCGGCACAGATACGCAGTATTTT
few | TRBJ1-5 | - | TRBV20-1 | CSATELGRSNQPQHF | TGCAGTGCTACCGAATTGGGAAGAAGCAATCAGCCCCAGCATTTT
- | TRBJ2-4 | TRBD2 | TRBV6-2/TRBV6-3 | CASRLKREGADIQYF | TGTGCCAGCAGATTAAAGCGGGAGGGCGCGGACATTCAGTACTTC
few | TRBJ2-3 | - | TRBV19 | CASSKAAKTDTQYF | TGTGCCAGTAGTAAGGCCGCAAAAACAGATACGCAGTATTTT
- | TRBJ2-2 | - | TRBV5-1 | CASSLSSRNTGELFF | TGCGCCAGCAGCTTGAGTTCGCGGAACACCGGGGAGCTGTTTTTT
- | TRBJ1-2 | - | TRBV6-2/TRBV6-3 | CASSEAGEGNYGYTF | TGTGCCAGCAGTGAAGCGGGGGAGGGTAACTATGGCTACACCTTC
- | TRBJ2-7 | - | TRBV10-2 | CASSARDAVSYEQYF | TGCGCCAGCAGTGCCCGGGACGCGGTGAGCTACGAGCAGTACTTC
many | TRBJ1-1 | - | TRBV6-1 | CASSEWAESEAFF | TGTGCCAGCAGTGAATGGGCAGAGTCTGAAGCTTTCTTT